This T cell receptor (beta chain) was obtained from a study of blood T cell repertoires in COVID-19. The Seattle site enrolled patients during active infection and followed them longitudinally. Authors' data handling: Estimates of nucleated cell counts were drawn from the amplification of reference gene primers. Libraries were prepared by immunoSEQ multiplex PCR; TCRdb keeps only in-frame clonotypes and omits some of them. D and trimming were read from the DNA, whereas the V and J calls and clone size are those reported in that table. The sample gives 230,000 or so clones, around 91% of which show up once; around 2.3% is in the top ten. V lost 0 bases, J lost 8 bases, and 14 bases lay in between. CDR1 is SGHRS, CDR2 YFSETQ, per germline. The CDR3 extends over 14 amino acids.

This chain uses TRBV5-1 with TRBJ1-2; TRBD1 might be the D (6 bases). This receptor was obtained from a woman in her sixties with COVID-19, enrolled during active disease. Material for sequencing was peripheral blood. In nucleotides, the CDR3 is TGCGCCAGCAGCTTGGACAGGGACGTCGGGGGCTACACCTTC. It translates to CASSLDRDVGGYTF.